The clone carrying this TCR beta chain was counted between two and nine times. The entry originates in a study of T cell clones after liver transplantation. Study-wide context: Post-transplant blood was tracked for graft-donor-reactive T cell clones identified in a pre-transplant mixed lymphocyte reaction. As an antigen-independent comparator, third-party-reactive TCRbeta sequences came from pre-transplant mixed lymphocyte reactions. Three of eight recipients were HCV-positive; others had non-autoimmune, non-viral indications. Tolerant meant at least one year fully off immunosuppression without liver enzymes above twice normal.

TCRdb's copy holds only in-frame clones and misses some; the assay was immunoSEQ multiplex PCR. This table holds more than 100,000 clones, around 84% found once. Germline V gene data show CDR1 as SGHNT and CDR2 as YYREEE (reference sequence). With 4 bases removed from V and 4 bases from J, the gap between germline ends came to 11 bases. The CDR3 totals 14 residues. The chain couples TRBV5-4 to TRBJ2-2; D gene ambiguous. The origin of this receptor is a human patient who received a liver transplant. Some T cells may be transferred from the graft donor. The sample consisted of CD4+ T cells from blood, taken around 44 months after liver transplant. The chain's CDR3 is CASSVPDLTGELFF. In DNA form, the CDR3 reads TGTGCCAGCAGCGTCCCGGACCTCACCGGGGAGCTGTTTTTT.